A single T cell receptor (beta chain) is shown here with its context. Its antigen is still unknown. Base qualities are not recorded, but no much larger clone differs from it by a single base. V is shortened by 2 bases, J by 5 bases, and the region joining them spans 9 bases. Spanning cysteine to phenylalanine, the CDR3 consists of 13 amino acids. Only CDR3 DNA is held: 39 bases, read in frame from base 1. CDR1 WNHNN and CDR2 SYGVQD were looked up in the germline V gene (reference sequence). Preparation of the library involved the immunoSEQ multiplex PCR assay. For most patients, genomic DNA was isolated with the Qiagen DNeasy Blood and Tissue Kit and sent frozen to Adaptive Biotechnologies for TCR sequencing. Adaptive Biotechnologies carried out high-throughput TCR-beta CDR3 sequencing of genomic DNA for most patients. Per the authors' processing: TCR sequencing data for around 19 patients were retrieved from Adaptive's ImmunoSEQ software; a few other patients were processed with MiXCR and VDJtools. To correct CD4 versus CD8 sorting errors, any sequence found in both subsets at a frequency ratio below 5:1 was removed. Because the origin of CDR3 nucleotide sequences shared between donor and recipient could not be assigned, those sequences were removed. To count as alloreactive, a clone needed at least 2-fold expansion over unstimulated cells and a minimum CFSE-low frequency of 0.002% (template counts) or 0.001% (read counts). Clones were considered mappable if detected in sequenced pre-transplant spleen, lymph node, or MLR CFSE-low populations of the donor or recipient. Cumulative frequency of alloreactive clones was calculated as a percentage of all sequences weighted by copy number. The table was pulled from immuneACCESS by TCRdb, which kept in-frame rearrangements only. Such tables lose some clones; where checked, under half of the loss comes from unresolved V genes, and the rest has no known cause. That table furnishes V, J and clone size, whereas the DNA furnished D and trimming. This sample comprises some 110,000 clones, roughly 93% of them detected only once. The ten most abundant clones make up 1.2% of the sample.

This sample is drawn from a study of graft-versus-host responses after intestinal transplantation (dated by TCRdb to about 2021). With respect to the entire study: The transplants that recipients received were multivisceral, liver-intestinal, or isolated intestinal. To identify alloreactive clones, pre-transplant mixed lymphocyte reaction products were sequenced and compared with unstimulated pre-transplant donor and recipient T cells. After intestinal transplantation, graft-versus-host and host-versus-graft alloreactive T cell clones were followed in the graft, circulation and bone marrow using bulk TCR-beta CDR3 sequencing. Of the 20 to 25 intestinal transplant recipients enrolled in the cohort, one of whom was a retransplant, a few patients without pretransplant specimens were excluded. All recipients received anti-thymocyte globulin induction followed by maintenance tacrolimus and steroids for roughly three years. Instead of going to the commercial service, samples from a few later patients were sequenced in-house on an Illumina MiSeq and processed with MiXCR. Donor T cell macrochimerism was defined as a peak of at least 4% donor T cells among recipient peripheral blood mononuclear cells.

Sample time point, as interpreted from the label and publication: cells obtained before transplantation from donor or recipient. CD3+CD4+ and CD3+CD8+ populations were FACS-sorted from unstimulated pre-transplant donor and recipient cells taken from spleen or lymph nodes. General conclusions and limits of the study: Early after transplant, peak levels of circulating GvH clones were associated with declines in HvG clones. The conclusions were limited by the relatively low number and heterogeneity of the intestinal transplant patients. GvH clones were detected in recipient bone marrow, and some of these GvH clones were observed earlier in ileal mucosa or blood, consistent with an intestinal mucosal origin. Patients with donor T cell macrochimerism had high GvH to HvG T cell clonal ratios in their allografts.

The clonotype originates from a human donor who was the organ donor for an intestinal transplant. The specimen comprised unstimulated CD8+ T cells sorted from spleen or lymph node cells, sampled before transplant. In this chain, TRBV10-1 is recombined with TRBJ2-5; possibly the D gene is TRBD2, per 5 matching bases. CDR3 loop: CASSEAGLETQYF. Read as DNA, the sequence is TGCGCCAGCAGTGAGGCGGGCTTGGAGACCCAGTACTTC.